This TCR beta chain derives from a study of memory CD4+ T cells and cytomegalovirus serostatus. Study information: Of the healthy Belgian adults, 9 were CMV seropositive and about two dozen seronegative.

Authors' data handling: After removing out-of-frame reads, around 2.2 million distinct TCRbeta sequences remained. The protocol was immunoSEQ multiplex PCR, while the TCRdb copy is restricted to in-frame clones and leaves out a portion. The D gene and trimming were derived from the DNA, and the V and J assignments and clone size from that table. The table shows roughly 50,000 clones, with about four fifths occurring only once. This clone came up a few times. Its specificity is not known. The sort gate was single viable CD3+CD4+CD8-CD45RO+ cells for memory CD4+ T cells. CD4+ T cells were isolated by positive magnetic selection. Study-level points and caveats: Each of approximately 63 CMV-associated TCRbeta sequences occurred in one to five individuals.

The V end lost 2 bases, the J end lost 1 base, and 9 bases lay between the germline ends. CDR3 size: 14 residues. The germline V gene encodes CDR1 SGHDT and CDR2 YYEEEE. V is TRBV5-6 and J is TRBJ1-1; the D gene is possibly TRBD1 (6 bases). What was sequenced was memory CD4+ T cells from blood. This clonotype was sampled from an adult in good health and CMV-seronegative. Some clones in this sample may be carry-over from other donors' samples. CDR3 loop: CASSLQGGNTEAFF. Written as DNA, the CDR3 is TGTGCCAGCAGCTTACAAGGGGGGAACACTGAAGCTTTCTTT.